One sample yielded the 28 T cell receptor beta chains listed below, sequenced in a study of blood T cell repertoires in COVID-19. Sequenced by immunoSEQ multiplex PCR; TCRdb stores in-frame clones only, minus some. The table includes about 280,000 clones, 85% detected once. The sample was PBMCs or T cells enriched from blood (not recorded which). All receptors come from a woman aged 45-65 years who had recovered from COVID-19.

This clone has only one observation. CDR3 sequence: CASSTGGLIEHGYTF. In DNA, the CDR3 is TGCGCCAGCTCAACGGGGGGGCTCATTGAGCATGGCTACACCTTC. The J gene is TRBJ1-2, the V gene TRBV5-1; D is possibly TRBD1 (6 bases). The V end was cut by 7 bases, the J end by 6 bases, with 22 bases between. The germline V gene has CDR1 SGHRS and CDR2 YFSETQ. The CDR3 is made up of 15 amino acids.

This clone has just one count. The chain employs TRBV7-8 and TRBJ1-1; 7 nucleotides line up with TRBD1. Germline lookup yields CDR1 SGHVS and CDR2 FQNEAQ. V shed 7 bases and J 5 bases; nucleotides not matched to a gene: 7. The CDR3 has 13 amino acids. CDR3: CASTVDRRTEAFF. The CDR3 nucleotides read TGTGCCAGCACGGTGGACAGGCGGACTGAAGCTTTCTTT.

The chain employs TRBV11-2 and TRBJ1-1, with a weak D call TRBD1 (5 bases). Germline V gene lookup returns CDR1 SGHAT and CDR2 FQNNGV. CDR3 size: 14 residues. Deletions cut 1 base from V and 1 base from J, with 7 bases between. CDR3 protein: CASSLGTGNTEAFF. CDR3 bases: TGTGCCAGCAGCTTAGGCACAGGGAACACTGAAGCTTTCTTT.

The CDR3 reads CASSYGGVNTEAFF. The CDR3 DNA reads TGTGCCAGCAGTTACGGGGGGGTGAACACTGAAGCTTTCTTT. The chain couples TRBV6-5 to TRBJ1-1, with D maybe TRBD1 (5 bases). Germline V gene lookup returns CDR1 MNHEY and CDR2 SVGAGI. The CDR3 is 14 amino acids. Trimming cost V 2 bases and J 0 bases, with 7 bases left between them.

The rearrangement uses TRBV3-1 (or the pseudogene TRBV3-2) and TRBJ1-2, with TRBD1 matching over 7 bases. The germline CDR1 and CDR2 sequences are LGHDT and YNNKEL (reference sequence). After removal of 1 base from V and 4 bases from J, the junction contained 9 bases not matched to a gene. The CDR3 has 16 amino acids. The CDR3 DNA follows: TGTGCCAGCAGCCAAGGATGGAAGGGGGCGCCCTATGGCTACACCTTC. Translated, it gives CASSQGWKGAPYGYTF.

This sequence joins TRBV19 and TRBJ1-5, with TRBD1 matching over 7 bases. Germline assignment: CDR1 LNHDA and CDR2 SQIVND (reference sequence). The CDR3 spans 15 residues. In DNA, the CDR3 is TGTGCAAGCAGGGGGTACAGGGGCGCGGGACAGCCCCAGCATTTT. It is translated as CASRGYRGAGQPQHF.

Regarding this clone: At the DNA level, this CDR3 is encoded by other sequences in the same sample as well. The CDR3 sequence: CASSRGGNQPQHF. The CDR3 region has the DNA TGTGCCAGCAGCCGGGGTGGCAATCAGCCCCAGCATTTT. The chain joins TRBV6-5 to TRBJ1-5, with D unclear. With 6 bases removed from V and 2 bases from J, the gap between germline ends came to 8 bases. The CDR3 runs to 13 residues. From germline, CDR1 is MNHEY and CDR2 SVGAGI.

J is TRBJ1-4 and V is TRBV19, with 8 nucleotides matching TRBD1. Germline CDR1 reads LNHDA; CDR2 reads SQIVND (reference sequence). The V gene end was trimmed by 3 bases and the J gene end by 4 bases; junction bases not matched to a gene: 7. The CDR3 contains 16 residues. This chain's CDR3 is CASSINRGRNNEKLFF. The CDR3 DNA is TGTGCCAGTAGTATCAACAGGGGGAGGAATAATGAAAAACTGTTTTTT.

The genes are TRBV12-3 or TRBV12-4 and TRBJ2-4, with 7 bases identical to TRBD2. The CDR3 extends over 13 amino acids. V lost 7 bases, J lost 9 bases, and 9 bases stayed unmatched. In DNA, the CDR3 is TGTGCCAGCACCGGGGAGGGGATAAGCATTCAGTACTTC. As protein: CASTGEGISIQYF.

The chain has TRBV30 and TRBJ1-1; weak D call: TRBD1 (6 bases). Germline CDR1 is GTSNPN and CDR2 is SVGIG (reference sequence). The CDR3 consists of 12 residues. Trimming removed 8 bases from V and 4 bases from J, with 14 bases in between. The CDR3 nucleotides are TGTGCCCGAAAGGGGGTGGGCACTGAAGCTTTCTTT. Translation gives CARKGVGTEAFF.

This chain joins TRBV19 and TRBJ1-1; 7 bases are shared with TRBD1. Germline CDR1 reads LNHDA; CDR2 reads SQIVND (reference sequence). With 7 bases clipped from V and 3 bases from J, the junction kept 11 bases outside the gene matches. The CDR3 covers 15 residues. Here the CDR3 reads CASKGVGQGDTEAFF. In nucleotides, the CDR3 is TGTGCCAGTAAAGGGGTTGGGCAGGGGGACACTGAAGCTTTCTTT.

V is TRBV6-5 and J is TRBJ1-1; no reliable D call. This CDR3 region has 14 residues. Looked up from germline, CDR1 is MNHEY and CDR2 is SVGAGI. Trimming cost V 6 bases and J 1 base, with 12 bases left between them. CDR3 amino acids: CASRQQLSNTEAFF. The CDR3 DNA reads TGTGCCAGCAGACAGCAACTTTCGAACACTGAAGCTTTCTTT.

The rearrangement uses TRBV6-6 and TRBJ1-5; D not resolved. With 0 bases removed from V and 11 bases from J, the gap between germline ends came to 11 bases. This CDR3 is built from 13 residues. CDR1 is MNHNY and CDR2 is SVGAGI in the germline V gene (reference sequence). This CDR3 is CASSYSFLEAQHF. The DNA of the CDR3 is TGTGCCAGCAGTTACTCGTTCTTAGAAGCCCAGCATTTT.

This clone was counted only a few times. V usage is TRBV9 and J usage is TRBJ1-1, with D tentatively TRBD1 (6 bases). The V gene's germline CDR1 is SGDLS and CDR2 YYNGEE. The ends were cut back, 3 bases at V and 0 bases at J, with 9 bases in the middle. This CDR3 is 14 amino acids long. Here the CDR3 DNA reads TGTGCCAGCAGCGGGACAGCCATGAACACTGAAGCTTTCTTT. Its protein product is CASSGTAMNTEAFF.

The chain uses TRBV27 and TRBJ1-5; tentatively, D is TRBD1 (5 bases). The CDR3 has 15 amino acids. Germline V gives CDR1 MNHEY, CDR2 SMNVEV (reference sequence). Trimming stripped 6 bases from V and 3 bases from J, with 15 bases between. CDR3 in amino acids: CASSSSRGVNQPQHF. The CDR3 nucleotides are TGTGCCAGCAGCTCATCCCGGGGGGTCAATCAGCCCCAGCATTTT.

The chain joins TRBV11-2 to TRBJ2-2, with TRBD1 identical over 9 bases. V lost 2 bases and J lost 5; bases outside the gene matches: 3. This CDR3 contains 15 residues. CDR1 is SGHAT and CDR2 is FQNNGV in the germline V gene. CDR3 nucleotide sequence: TGTGCCAGCAGCTTAACGACAGGGGGAACCGGGGAGCTGTTTTTT. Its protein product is CASSLTTGGTGELFF.

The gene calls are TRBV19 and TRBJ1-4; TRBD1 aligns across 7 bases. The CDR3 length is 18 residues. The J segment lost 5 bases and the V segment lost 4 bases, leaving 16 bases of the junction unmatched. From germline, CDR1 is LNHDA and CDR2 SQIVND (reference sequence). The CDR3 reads CASSTQRGDRENNEKLFF. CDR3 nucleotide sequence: TGTGCCAGTAGTACTCAGCGTGGGGACAGAGAGAACAATGAAAAACTGTTTTTT.

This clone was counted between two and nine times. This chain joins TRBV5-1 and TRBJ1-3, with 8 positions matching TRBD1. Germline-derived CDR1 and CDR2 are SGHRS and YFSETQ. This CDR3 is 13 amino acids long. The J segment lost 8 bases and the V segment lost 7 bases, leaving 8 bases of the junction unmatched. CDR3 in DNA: TGCGCCAGCGGGACAGGTTCATCGGACACCATATATTTT. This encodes CASGTGSSDTIYF.

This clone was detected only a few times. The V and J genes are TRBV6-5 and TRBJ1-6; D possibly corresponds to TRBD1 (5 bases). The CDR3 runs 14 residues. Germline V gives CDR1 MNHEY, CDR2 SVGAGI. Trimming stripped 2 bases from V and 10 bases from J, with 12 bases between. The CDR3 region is CASSYTQGRSPLHF. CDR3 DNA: TGTGCCAGCAGTTACACGCAGGGTCGGTCACCCCTCCACTTT.

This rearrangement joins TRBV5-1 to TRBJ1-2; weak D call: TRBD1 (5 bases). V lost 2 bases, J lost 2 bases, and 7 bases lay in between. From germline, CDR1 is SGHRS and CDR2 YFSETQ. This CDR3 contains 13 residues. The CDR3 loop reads CASSFQGNYGYTF. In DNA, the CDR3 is TGCGCCAGCAGCTTTCAGGGAAACTATGGCTACACCTTC.

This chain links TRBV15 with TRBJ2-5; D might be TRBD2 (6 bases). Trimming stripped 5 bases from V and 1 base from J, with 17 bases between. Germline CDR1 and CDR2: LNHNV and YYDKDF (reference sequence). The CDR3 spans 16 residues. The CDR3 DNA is TGTGCCACCAGCCTCGGGAGCCAGATCACCCAAGAGACCCAGTACTTC. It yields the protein CATSLGSQITQETQYF.

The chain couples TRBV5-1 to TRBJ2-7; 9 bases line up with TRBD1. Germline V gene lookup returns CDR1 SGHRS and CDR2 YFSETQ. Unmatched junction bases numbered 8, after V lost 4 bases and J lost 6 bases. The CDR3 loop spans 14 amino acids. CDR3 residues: CASSVTGGVPEQYF. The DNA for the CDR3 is TGCGCCAGCAGCGTGACAGGGGGTGTTCCCGAGCAGTACTTC.

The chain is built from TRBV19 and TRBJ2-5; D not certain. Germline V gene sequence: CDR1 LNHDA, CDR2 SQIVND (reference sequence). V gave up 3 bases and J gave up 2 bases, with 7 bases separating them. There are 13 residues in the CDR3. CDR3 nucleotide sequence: TGTGCCAGTAGTATGACATGGCAAGAGACCCAGTACTTC. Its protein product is CASSMTWQETQYF.

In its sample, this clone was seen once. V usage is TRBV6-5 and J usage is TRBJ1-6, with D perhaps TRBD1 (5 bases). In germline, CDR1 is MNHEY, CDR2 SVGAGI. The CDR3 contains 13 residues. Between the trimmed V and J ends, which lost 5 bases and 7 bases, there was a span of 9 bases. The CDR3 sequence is CASSQQGNSPLHF. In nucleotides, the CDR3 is TGTGCCAGCAGTCAGCAGGGAAATTCACCCCTCCACTTT.

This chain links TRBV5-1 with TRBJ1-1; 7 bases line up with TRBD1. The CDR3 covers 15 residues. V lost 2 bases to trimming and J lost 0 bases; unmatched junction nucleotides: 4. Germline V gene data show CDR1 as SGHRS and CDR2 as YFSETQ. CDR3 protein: CASSFGRGMNTEAFF. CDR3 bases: TGCGCCAGCAGCTTTGGCAGGGGGATGAACACTGAAGCTTTCTTT.

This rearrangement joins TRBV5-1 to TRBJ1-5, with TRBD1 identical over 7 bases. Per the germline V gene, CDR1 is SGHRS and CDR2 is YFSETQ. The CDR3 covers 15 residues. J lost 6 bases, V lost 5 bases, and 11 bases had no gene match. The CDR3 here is CASRWTGEVGQPQHF. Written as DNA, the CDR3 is TGCGCCAGCAGATGGACAGGTGAAGTAGGTCAGCCCCAGCATTTT.

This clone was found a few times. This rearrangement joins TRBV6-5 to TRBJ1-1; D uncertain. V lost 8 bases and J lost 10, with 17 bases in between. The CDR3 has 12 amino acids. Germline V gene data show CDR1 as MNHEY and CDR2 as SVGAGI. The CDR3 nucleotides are TGTGCCAGCTCGCCACCCGGCCAGGCAGCTTTCTTT. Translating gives CASSPPGQAAFF.

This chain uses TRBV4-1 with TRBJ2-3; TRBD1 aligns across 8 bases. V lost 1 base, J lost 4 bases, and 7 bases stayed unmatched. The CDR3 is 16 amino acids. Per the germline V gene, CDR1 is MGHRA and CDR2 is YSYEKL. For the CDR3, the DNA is TGCGCCAGCAGCCAAGTTGCAGGGACAGGATCAGATACGCAGTATTTT. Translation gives CASSQVAGTGSDTQYF.